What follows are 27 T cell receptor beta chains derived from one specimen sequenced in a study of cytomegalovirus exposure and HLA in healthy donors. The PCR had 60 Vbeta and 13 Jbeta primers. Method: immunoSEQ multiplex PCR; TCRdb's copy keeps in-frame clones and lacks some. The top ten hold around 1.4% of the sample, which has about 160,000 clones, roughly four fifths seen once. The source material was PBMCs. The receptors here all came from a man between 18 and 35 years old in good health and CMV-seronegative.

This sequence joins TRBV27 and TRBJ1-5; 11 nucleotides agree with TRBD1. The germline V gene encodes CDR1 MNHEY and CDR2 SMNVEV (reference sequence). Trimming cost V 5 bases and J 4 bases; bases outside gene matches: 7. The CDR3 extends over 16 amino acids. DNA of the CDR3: TGTGCCAGCAGTCCCGGGACAGGGGGGTTTAATCAGCCCCAGCATTTT. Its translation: CASSPGTGGFNQPQHF.

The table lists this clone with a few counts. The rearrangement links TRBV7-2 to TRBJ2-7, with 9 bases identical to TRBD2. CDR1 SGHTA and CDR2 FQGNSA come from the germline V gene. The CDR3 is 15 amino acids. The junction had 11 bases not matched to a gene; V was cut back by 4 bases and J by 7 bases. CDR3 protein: CASSWGRGGRGEQYF. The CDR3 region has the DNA TGTGCCAGCAGCTGGGGGCGGGGCGGGAGGGGGGAGCAGTACTTC.

The CDR3 sequence: CASSQGGGGVWEQYF. The CDR3 nucleotides read TGCGCCAGCAGCCAAGGGGGAGGGGGTGTGTGGGAGCAGTACTTC. The chain has TRBV4-3 and TRBJ2-7, with a possible D match to TRBD2 (7 bases). The germline CDR1 and CDR2 sequences are LGHNA and YSLEER. The germline V and J ends were trimmed by 1 base and 7 bases, with 17 bases remaining between them. The CDR3 loop spans 15 amino acids.

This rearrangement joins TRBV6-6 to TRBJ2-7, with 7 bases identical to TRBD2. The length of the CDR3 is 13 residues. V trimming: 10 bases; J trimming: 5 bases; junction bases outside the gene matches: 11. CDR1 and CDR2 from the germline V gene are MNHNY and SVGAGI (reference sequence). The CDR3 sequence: CATTKRGGDEQYF. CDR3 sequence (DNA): TGTGCCACTACCAAACGGGGAGGGGACGAGCAGTACTTC.

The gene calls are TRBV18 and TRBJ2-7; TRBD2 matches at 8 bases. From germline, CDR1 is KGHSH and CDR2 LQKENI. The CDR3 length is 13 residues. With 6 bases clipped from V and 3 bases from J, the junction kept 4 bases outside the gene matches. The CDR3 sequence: CASSRGGDYEQYF. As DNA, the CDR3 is TGTGCCAGCTCCCGGGGGGGCGACTACGAGCAGTACTTC.

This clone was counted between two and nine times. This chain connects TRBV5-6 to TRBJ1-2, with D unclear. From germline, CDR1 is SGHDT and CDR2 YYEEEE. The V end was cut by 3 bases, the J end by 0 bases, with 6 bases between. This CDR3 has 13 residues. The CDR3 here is CASSSTPNYGYTF. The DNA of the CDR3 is TGTGCCAGCAGCTCGACACCTAACTATGGCTACACCTTC.

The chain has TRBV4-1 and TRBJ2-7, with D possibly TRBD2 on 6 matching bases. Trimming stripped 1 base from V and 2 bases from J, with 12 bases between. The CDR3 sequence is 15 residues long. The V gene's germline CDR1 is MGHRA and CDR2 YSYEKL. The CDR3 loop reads CASSQGLAPTYEQYF. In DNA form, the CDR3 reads TGCGCCAGCAGCCAAGGCCTAGCGCCTACCTACGAGCAGTACTTC.

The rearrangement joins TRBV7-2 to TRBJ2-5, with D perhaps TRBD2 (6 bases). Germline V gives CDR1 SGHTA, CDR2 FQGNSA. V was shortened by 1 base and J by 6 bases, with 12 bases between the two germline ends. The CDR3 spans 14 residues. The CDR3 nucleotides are TGTGCCAGCAGCTTAGTTGGAGGGATAAAGACCCAGTACTTC. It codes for CASSLVGGIKTQYF.

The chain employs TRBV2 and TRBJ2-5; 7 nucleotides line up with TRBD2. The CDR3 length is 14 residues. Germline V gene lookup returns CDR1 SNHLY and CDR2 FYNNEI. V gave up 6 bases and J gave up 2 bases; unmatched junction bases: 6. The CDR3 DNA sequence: TGTGCCAGCAGAGGGAGGGGCGGGCAAGAGACCCAGTACTTC. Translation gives CASRGRGGQETQYF.

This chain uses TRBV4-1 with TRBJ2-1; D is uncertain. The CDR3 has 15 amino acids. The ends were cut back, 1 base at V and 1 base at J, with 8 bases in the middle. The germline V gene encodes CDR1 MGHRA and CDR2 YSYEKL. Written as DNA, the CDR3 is TGCGCCAGCAGCCAAGTGGCGGTTTCCTACAATGAGCAGTTCTTC. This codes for CASSQVAVSYNEQFF.

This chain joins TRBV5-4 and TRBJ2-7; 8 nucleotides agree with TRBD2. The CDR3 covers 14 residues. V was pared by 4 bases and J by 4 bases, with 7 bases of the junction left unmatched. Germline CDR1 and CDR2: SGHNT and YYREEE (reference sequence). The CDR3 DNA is TGTGCCAGCAGCAGTTTTAGCGGGATTTACGAGCAGTACTTC. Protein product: CASSSFSGIYEQYF.

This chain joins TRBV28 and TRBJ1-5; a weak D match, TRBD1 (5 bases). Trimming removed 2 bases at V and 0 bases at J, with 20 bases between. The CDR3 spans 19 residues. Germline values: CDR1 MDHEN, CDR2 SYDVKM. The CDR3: CASSLPQGSRIYSNQPQHF. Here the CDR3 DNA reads TGTGCCAGCAGTTTACCCCAGGGCTCTAGGATATATAGCAATCAGCCCCAGCATTTT.

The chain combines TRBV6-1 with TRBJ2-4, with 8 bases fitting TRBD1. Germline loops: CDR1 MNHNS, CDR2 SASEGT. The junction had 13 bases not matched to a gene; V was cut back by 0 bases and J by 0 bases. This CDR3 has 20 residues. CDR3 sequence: CASSEARNRGWLIAKNIQYF. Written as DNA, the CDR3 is TGTGCCAGCAGTGAAGCGCGCAACAGGGGGTGGCTAATAGCCAAAAACATTCAGTACTTC.

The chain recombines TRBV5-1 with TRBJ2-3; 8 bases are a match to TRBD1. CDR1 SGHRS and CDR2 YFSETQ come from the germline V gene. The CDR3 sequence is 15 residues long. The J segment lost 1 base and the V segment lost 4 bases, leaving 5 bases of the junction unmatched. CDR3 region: CASSQGQAGTDTQYF. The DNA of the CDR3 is TGCGCCAGCAGCCAGGGACAGGCTGGCACAGATACGCAGTATTTT.

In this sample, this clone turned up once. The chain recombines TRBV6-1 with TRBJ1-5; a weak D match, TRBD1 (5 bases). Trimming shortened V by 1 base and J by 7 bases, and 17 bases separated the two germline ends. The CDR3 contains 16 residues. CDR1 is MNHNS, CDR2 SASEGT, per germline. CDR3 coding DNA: TGTGCCAGCAGTGAAGTGGCGGGGCTCCTTGGACAGCCCCAGCATTTT. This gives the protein CASSEVAGLLGQPQHF.

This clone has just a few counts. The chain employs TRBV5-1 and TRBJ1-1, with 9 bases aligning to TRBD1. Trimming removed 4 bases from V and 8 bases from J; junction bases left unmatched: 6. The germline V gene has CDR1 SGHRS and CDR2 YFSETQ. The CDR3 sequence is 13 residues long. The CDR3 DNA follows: TGCGCCAGCAGCGTAGACAGGGGGGGGGAAGCTTTCTTT. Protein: CASSVDRGGEAFF.

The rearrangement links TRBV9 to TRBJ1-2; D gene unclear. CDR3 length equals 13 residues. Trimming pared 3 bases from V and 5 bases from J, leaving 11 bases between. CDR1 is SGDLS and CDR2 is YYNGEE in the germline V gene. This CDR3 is CASSESGRYGYTF. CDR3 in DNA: TGTGCCAGCAGCGAGTCAGGCCGTTATGGCTACACCTTC. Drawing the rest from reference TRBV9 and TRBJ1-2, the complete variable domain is DSGVTQTPKHLITATGQRVTLRCSPRSGDLSVYWYQQSLDQGLQFLIQYYNGEERAKGNILERFSAQQFPDLHSELNLSSLELGDSALYFCASSESGRYGYTFGSGTRLTVV.

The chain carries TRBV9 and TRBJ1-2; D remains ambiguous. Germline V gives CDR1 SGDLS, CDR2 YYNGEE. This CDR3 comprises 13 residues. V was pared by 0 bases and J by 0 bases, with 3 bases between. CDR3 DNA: TGTGCCAGCAGCGTAGCGGCTAACTATGGCTACACCTTC. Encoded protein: CASSVAANYGYTF. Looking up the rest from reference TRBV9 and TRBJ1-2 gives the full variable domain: DSGVTQTPKHLITATGQRVTLRCSPRSGDLSVYWYQQSLDQGLQFLIQYYNGEERAKGNILERFSAQQFPDLHSELNLSSLELGDSALYFCASSVAANYGYTFGSGTRLTVV.

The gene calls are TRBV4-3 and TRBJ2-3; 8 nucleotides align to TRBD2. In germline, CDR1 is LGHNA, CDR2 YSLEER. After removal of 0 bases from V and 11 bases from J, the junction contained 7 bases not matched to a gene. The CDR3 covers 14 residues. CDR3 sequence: CASSQDAGGLGQYF. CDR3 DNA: TGCGCCAGCAGCCAAGATGCTGGGGGACTAGGGCAGTATTTT.

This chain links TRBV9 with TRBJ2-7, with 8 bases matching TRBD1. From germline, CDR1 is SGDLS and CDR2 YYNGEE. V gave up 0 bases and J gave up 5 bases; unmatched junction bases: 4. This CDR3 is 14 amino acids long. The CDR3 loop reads CASSVGQGHDEQYF. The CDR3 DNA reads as TGTGCCAGCAGCGTAGGACAGGGGCACGACGAGCAGTACTTC.

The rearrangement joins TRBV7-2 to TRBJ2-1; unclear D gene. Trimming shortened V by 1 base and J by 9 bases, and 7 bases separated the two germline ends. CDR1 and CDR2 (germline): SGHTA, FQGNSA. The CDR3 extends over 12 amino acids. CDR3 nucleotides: TGTGCCAGCAGCTTAGGGCAAACTGAGCAGTTCTTC. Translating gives CASSLGQTEQFF.

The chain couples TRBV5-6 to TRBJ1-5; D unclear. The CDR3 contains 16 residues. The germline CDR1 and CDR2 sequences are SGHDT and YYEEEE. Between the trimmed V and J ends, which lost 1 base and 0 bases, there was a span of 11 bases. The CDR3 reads CASSLFSPGSNQPQHF. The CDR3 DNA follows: TGTGCCAGCAGCTTGTTTTCCCCCGGTAGCAATCAGCCCCAGCATTTT. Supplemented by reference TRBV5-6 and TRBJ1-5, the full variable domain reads DAGVTQSPTHLIKTRGQQVTLRCSPKSGHDTVSWYQQALGQGPQFIFQYYEEEERQRGNFPDRFSGHQFPNYSSELNVNALLLGDSALYLCASSLFSPGSNQPQHFGDGTRLSIL.

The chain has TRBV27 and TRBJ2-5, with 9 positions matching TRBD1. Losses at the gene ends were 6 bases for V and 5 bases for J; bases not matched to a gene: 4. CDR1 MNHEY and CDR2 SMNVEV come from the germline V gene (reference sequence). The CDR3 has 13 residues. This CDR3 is CASRDRGGETQYF. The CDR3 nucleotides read TGTGCCAGCAGGGACAGGGGCGGGGAGACCCAGTACTTC.

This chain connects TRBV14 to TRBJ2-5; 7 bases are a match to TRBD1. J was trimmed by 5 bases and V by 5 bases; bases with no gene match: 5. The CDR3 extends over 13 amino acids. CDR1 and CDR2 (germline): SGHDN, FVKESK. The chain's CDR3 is CASSYGQVETQYF. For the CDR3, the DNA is TGTGCCAGCAGCTACGGACAGGTTGAGACCCAGTACTTC.

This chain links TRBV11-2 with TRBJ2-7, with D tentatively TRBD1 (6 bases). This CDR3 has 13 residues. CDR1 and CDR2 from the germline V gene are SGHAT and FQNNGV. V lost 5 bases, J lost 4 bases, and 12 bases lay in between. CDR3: CASSRDTQYEQYF. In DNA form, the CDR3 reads TGTGCCAGCAGCCGGGACACCCAATACGAGCAGTACTTC.

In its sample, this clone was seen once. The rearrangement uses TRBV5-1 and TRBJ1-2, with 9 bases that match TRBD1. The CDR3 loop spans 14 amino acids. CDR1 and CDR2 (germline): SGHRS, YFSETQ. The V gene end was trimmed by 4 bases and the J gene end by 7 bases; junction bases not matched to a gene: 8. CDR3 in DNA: TGCGCCAGCAGCACCGGGACAGGGATAAGTGGCTACACCTTC. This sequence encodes CASSTGTGISGYTF.

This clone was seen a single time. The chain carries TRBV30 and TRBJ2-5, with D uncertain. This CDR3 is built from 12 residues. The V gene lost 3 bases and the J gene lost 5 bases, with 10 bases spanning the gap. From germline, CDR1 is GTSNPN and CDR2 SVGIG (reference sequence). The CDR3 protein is CAWSPIQETQYF. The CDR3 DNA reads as TGTGCCTGGAGCCCCATTCAGGAGACCCAGTACTTC.